This TCR beta chain was captured by sequencing in a study of blood T cell repertoires in COVID-19. Across the study: Acute and convalescent COVID-19 specimens originated in the United States, Italy and Spain. Sources were T cells, B-cell-depleted T cells, or PBMCs; the material itself was cDNA or gDNA.

The junction had 3 bases not matched to a gene; V was cut back by 3 bases and J by 5 bases. Germline CDR1 and CDR2: SGHRS and YFSETQ. The CDR3 has 13 amino acids. As processed by the authors: Estimation of nucleated cell counts relied on the amplification of reference gene primers. Assay used: immunoSEQ multiplex PCR; TCRdb lists only in-frame clones, some missing. V and J calls and clone size are as listed in that table; D and trimming were resolved from the DNA. The repertoire consists of some 130,000 clones, with 65% to 80% occurring once and the leading ten covering under 4.5%. The source of this sequence is a man aged 55 to 70 with acute or convalescent COVID-19. Material: peripheral blood. V is TRBV5-1 and J is TRBJ2-5; 8 bases line up with TRBD1. The CDR3 region is CASSSTGGETQYF. The DNA of the CDR3 is TGCGCCAGCAGCTCTACAGGGGGGGAGACCCAGTACTTC.